This is a list of T cell receptor beta chains from one sample in a study of cytomegalovirus exposure and HLA in healthy donors. Method: immunoSEQ multiplex PCR; TCRdb's copy keeps in-frame clones and lacks some. Of some 99,000 clones listed, approximately 71% are singletons. Sequences were obtained from PBMCs. Receptors were obtained from a woman in her seventies in good health and CMV-seropositive. Each CDR3 is given with its conserved first and last residue. The D gene is left open where the match is weak. The size of a clone is reported for some rows only, either as once, few or many, or as a class for expanded clones.

v_call: TRBV19
clone_size: once
d_call: TRBD1
j_call: TRBJ1-4
cdr3_aa: CASSPDRYNEKLFF
cdr3_nt: TGTGCCAGTAGTCCGGACAGGTATAATGAAAAACTGTTTTTT

v_call: TRBV5-1
clone_size: .
d_call: .
j_call: TRBJ1-1
cdr3_aa: CASSLSGMVTEAFF
cdr3_nt: TGCGCCAGCAGCTTGTCAGGGATGGTCACTGAAGCTTTCTTT

v_call: TRBV5-1
clone_size: .
d_call: TRBD1
j_call: TRBJ1-1
cdr3_aa: CASSRGTGMDTEAFF
cdr3_nt: TGCGCCAGCAGCCGAGGGACAGGGATGGACACTGAAGCTTTCTTT

v_call: TRBV6-1
clone_size: .
d_call: .
j_call: TRBJ2-7
cdr3_aa: CASSDQHRAHEQYF
cdr3_nt: TGTGCCAGCAGTGATCAGCACAGGGCCCACGAGCAGTACTTC

v_call: TRBV19
clone_size: .
d_call: TRBD2
j_call: TRBJ2-1
cdr3_aa: CASSTGAGSEQFF
cdr3_nt: TGTGCCAGTAGTACCGGAGCGGGGTCTGAGCAGTTCTTC

v_call: TRBV28
clone_size: few
d_call: TRBD1
j_call: TRBJ1-3
cdr3_aa: CASSSGQGAFGNTIYF
cdr3_nt: TGTGCCAGCAGTTCCGGACAGGGGGCGTTTGGAAACACCATATATTTT

v_call: TRBV6-6
clone_size: .
d_call: TRBD2
j_call: TRBJ2-2
cdr3_aa: CASSVAGGYNTGELFF
cdr3_nt: TGTGCCAGCAGTGTTGCGGGGGGCTATAACACCGGGGAGCTGTTTTTT

v_call: TRBV6-5
clone_size: once
d_call: .
j_call: TRBJ2-3
cdr3_aa: CASTGSTVSTDTQYF
cdr3_nt: TGTGCCAGCACAGGGTCGACTGTTAGCACAGATACGCAGTATTTT

v_call: TRBV4-3
clone_size: .
d_call: TRBD1
j_call: TRBJ1-1
cdr3_aa: CASSQGTGSTEAFF
cdr3_nt: TGCGCCAGCAGCCAAGGGACAGGGAGCACTGAAGCTTTCTTT

v_call: TRBV19
clone_size: few
d_call: .
j_call: TRBJ2-2
cdr3_aa: CASSTRTGPGELFF
cdr3_nt: TGTGCCAGTAGTACCCGGACTGGCCCAGGGGAGCTGTTTTTT

v_call: TRBV6-5
clone_size: .
d_call: .
j_call: TRBJ2-7
cdr3_aa: CASRTTHSYEQYF
cdr3_nt: TGTGCCAGCAGAACTACCCACTCCTACGAGCAGTACTTC

v_call: TRBV6-5
clone_size: once
d_call: TRBD1
j_call: TRBJ1-4
cdr3_aa: CASSSTGTGNEKLFF
cdr3_nt: TGTGCCAGCAGTTCTACCGGGACAGGGAATGAAAAACTGTTTTTT

v_call: TRBV4-3
clone_size: .
d_call: .
j_call: TRBJ2-3
cdr3_aa: CASSQAGGNTDTQYF
cdr3_nt: TGCGCCAGCAGCCAAGCTGGAGGAAACACAGATACGCAGTATTTT

v_call: TRBV5-1
clone_size: .
d_call: .
j_call: TRBJ2-3
cdr3_aa: CASSQTGLGTDTQYF
cdr3_nt: TGCGCCAGCAGCCAGACAGGACTCGGGACAGATACGCAGTATTTT

v_call: TRBV6-4
clone_size: .
d_call: TRBD2
j_call: TRBJ2-1
cdr3_aa: CASSVGLAGGGSYNEQFF
cdr3_nt: TGTGCCAGCAGTGTTGGGCTAGCGGGGGGCGGGTCCTACAATGAGCAGTTCTTC

v_call: TRBV4-2
clone_size: once
d_call: TRBD2
j_call: TRBJ2-1
cdr3_aa: CASSQEGLAGGEFQFF
cdr3_nt: TGTGCCAGCAGCCAAGAAGGGCTAGCGGGGGGGGAGTTTCAGTTCTTC

v_call: TRBV6-5
clone_size: few
d_call: TRBD1
j_call: TRBJ1-1
cdr3_aa: CASSYSTGVAFF
cdr3_nt: TGTGCCAGCAGTTACTCGACAGGGGTAGCTTTCTTT

v_call: TRBV7-9
clone_size: .
d_call: TRBD1
j_call: TRBJ2-2
cdr3_aa: CASSTPGQGLTGELFF
cdr3_nt: TGTGCCAGCAGCACGCCGGGACAGGGTCTAACCGGGGAGCTGTTTTTT

v_call: TRBV6-1
clone_size: .
d_call: .
j_call: TRBJ1-6
cdr3_aa: CASSPLQGNGSPLHF
cdr3_nt: TGTGCCAGCAGTCCCCTGCAGGGGAACGGTTCACCCCTCCACTTT

v_call: TRBV29-1
clone_size: once
d_call: .
j_call: TRBJ1-2
cdr3_aa: CSAGSSIGYTF
cdr3_nt: TGCAGCGCGGGATCGTCTATTGGCTACACCTTC

v_call: TRBV30
clone_size: .
d_call: .
j_call: TRBJ1-1
cdr3_aa: CAWSVGPLGASTEAFF
cdr3_nt: TGTGCCTGGAGTGTAGGTCCCTTGGGGGCTTCCACTGAAGCTTTCTTT

v_call: TRBV5-1
clone_size: .
d_call: .
j_call: TRBJ2-4
cdr3_aa: CASSSPGLDNIQYF
cdr3_nt: TGCGCCAGCAGTTCACCGGGACTCGATAACATTCAGTACTTC

v_call: TRBV25-1
clone_size: .
d_call: .
j_call: TRBJ1-2
cdr3_aa: CASRGPGPGEIYYGYTF
cdr3_nt: TGTGCCAGCAGGGGACCGGGCCCAGGGGAAATCTACTATGGCTACACCTTC

v_call: TRBV5-4
clone_size: .
d_call: TRBD1
j_call: TRBJ1-2
cdr3_aa: CASSPARDRANYGYTF
cdr3_nt: TGTGCCAGCAGCCCCGCCCGGGACAGGGCCAACTATGGCTACACCTTC

v_call: TRBV5-1
clone_size: .
d_call: TRBD1
j_call: TRBJ1-3
cdr3_aa: CASSFGGQGAAGNTIYF
cdr3_nt: TGCGCCAGCAGCTTTGGTGGACAGGGAGCAGCTGGAAACACCATATATTTT

v_call: TRBV30
clone_size: .
d_call: TRBD2
j_call: TRBJ2-3
cdr3_aa: CAASSGGANTQYF
cdr3_nt: TGTGCCGCCTCCAGCGGGGGGGCGAATACGCAGTATTTT

v_call: TRBV6-5
clone_size: few
d_call: .
j_call: TRBJ1-2
cdr3_aa: CASSAPGTPNYGYTF
cdr3_nt: TGTGCCAGCAGTGCCCCCGGGACACCTAACTATGGCTACACCTTC

v_call: TRBV6-1
clone_size: .
d_call: .
j_call: TRBJ2-3
cdr3_aa: CASSEAKAGTDTQYF
cdr3_nt: TGTGCCAGCAGTGAAGCTAAGGCGGGGACAGATACGCAGTATTTT

v_call: TRBV29-1
clone_size: .
d_call: .
j_call: TRBJ1-1
cdr3_aa: CSGGGVFEAFF
cdr3_nt: TGCAGCGGTGGGGGGGTCTTCGAAGCTTTCTTT

v_call: TRBV25-1
clone_size: .
d_call: TRBD2
j_call: TRBJ2-7
cdr3_aa: CASSGTSGGKYEQYF
cdr3_nt: TGTGCCAGCAGTGGAACGAGCGGGGGGAAATACGAGCAGTACTTC

v_call: TRBV6-5
clone_size: few
d_call: TRBD1
j_call: TRBJ1-2
cdr3_aa: CASSYDRGNYGYTF
cdr3_nt: TGTGCCAGCAGTTACGACAGGGGTAACTATGGCTACACCTTC

v_call: TRBV5-6
clone_size: .
d_call: TRBD2
j_call: TRBJ2-5
cdr3_aa: CASGFGGKETQYF
cdr3_nt: TGTGCCAGCGGTTTCGGGGGGAAAGAGACCCAGTACTTC

v_call: TRBV6-6
clone_size: .
d_call: TRBD1
j_call: TRBJ1-5
cdr3_aa: CASRPPTGGNQPQHF
cdr3_nt: TGTGCCAGCAGACCTCCGACAGGGGGCAATCAGCCCCAGCATTTT

v_call: TRBV29-1
clone_size: few
d_call: .
j_call: TRBJ1-4
cdr3_aa: CSVGDIEKLFF
cdr3_nt: TGCAGCGTTGGAGATATTGAAAAACTGTTTTTT

v_call: TRBV19
clone_size: .
d_call: TRBD1
j_call: TRBJ2-7
cdr3_aa: CASSLVQGRSEQYF
cdr3_nt: TGTGCCAGTAGTCTAGTACAGGGGCGCTCCGAGCAGTACTTC

v_call: TRBV27
clone_size: .
d_call: TRBD1
j_call: TRBJ1-4
cdr3_aa: CASRATGGGNEKLFF
cdr3_nt: TGTGCCAGCAGGGCGACAGGGGGCGGGAATGAAAAACTGTTTTTT

v_call: TRBV4-2
clone_size: few
d_call: .
j_call: TRBJ2-5
cdr3_aa: CASSPKYAGVETQYF
cdr3_nt: TGTGCCAGCAGCCCGAAGTACGCAGGGGTAGAGACCCAGTACTTC

v_call: TRBV2
clone_size: .
d_call: TRBD1
j_call: TRBJ1-1
cdr3_aa: CASSDAQGVTEAFF
cdr3_nt: TGTGCCAGCAGCGACGCACAGGGGGTGACTGAAGCTTTCTTT

v_call: TRBV6-1
clone_size: .
d_call: TRBD2
j_call: TRBJ2-1
cdr3_aa: CASSELAGSPYNEQFF
cdr3_nt: TGTGCCAGCAGCGAACTAGCGGGGTCCCCCTACAATGAGCAGTTCTTC

v_call: TRBV4-1
clone_size: .
d_call: .
j_call: TRBJ2-5
cdr3_aa: CASSQEGLGVETQYF
cdr3_nt: TGCGCCAGCAGCCAAGAAGGGCTAGGGGTAGAGACCCAGTACTTC

v_call: TRBV5-1
clone_size: .
d_call: TRBD1
j_call: TRBJ2-7
cdr3_aa: CASSLATGGIYEQYF
cdr3_nt: TGCGCCAGCAGCTTGGCTACAGGGGGCATCTACGAGCAGTACTTC

v_call: TRBV5-4
clone_size: once
d_call: .
j_call: TRBJ2-7
cdr3_aa: CASTDPGGGYEQYF
cdr3_nt: TGTGCCAGCACCGACCCAGGGGGAGGATACGAGCAGTACTTC

v_call: TRBV27
clone_size: .
d_call: .
j_call: TRBJ1-2
cdr3_aa: CASQGPNYGYTF
cdr3_nt: TGTGCCTCACAGGGACCGAACTATGGCTACACCTTC

v_call: TRBV6-5
clone_size: .
d_call: .
j_call: TRBJ1-3
cdr3_aa: CASSSVIGNTIYF
cdr3_nt: TGTGCCAGCAGTTCGGTGATTGGAAACACCATATATTTT

v_call: TRBV9
clone_size: few
d_call: TRBD2
j_call: TRBJ2-2
cdr3_aa: CASSVSPSGGTGELFF
cdr3_nt: TGTGCCAGCAGCGTAAGTCCCAGCGGGGGAACCGGGGAGCTGTTTTTT

v_call: TRBV7-2
clone_size: .
d_call: TRBD2
j_call: TRBJ2-3
cdr3_aa: CASSLALTSGGAQGTQYF
cdr3_nt: TGTGCCAGCAGCTTAGCGCTGACTAGCGGGGGGGCCCAAGGGACGCAGTATTTT

v_call: TRBV2
clone_size: .
d_call: TRBD2
j_call: TRBJ2-5
cdr3_aa: CASPEGSERGYQETQYF
cdr3_nt: TGTGCCAGCCCCGAGGGAAGCGAGCGGGGATACCAAGAGACCCAGTACTTC

v_call: TRBV6-5
clone_size: few
d_call: .
j_call: TRBJ1-1
cdr3_aa: CASSYRGAPTEAFF
cdr3_nt: TGTGCCAGCAGTTATAGGGGCGCGCCCACTGAAGCTTTCTTT

v_call: TRBV6-5
clone_size: .
d_call: TRBD1
j_call: TRBJ1-1
cdr3_aa: CASSYAPGQSWEAFF
cdr3_nt: TGTGCCAGCAGTTACGCCCCGGGACAGTCCTGGGAAGCTTTCTTT

v_call: TRBV27
clone_size: .
d_call: .
j_call: TRBJ1-2
cdr3_aa: CASSPQTGLTQNYGYTF
cdr3_nt: TGTGCCAGCAGTCCCCAGACAGGCTTGACCCAAAACTATGGCTACACCTTC

v_call: TRBV4-1
clone_size: .
d_call: TRBD1
j_call: TRBJ1-5
cdr3_aa: CASSQNDRGENQPQHF
cdr3_nt: TGCGCCAGCAGCCAAAACGACAGGGGGGAAAATCAGCCCCAGCATTTT

v_call: TRBV7-6
clone_size: .
d_call: TRBD1
j_call: TRBJ1-1
cdr3_aa: CASSLSPSTGGISEAFF
cdr3_nt: TGTGCCAGCAGCTTATCCCCTTCAACAGGGGGCATTTCTGAAGCTTTCTTT

v_call: TRBV29-1
clone_size: .
d_call: TRBD1
j_call: TRBJ2-5
cdr3_aa: CSVVGGLPGQETQYF
cdr3_nt: TGCAGCGTTGTAGGGGGCCTTCCCGGTCAAGAGACCCAGTACTTC